This T cell receptor (beta chain) emerged from a study of siplizumab effects on memory and regulatory T cells. Study-wide points: The apparent diversity of naive T cells exceeded that of memory cells, and naive T cells seemed to make a major contribution to the alloresponse. Roughly 75-95% of proliferating clones (CD4+ or CD8+) could not be assigned a naive or memory phenotype. The authors did not confirm suppressive function in proliferating Tregs from siplizumab cultures.

Approximately 100,000 TCR templates per sample were assayed. Data came from immunoSEQ multiplex PCR; TCRdb stores just in-frame clones and leaves some out. The profile shows over 85,000 clones, approximately 90% of them singletons. From germline, CDR1 is SGHVS and CDR2 FNYEAQ. V lost 4 bases and J 8 bases, leaving 8 bases between the germline ends. The CDR3 runs to 12 residues. Remarks on this clone: Its antigen is unknown.

This receptor was taken from a human donor in good health. The chain employs TRBV7-6 and TRBJ1-4, with D unresolved. Material: CD4+ T cells sorted from blood. CDR3 amino acids: CASSSRPEKLFF. The CDR3 DNA follows: TGTGCCAGCAGCTCGCGCCCCGAAAAACTGTTTTTT.